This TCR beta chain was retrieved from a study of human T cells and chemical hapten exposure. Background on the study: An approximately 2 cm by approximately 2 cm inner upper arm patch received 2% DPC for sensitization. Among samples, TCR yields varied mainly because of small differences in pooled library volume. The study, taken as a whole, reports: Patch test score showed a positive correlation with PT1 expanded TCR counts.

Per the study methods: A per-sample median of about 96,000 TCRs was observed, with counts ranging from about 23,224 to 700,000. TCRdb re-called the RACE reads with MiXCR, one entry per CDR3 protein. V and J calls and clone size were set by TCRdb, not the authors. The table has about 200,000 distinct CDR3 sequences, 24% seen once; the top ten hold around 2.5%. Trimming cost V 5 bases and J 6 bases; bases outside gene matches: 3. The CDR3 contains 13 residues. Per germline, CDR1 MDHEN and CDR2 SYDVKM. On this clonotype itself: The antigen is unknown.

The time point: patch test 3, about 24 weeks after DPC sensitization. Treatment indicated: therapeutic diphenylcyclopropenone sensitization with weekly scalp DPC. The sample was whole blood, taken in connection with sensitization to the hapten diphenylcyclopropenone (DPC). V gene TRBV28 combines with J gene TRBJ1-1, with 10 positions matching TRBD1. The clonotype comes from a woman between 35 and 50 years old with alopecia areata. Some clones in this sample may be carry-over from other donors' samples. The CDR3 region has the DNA TGTGCCAGCAGTCCGGGACAGGGGCCTGAAGCTTTCTTT. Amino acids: CASSPGQGPEAFF.